The TCR beta chain described here comes from a study of vaccination effects on CD4 cells after COVID-19. The J segment lost 4 bases and the V segment lost 8 bases, leaving 12 bases of the junction unmatched. Germline CDR1 reads MNHEY; CDR2 reads SVGAGI. The CDR3 totals 15 residues. Ahead of sequencing, the ViraFEST assay grew antigen-specific CD4+ T cells using viral peptide pools. Investigators separated out CD4+ T cells once approximately 10 days of culture had passed. Participants were given two doses of BNT162b2 or mRNA-1273 vaccine. The healthy vaccine recipients, who had no prior SARS-CoV-2 infection, showed negative nucleocapsid antibodies. With approximately 11 ug/ml peptides and around 10 IU/ml IL-2, a few million PBMC per well were cultured. The authors replaced half the medium with IL-2 medium on days 3 and 7. This clone appeared once. The antigen is undetermined. Only in-frame clones appear in the TCRdb table, and some are missing; sequencing was by immunoSEQ multiplex PCR. The data contain about 59,000 clones, around 82% of them singletons.

The receptor comes from a human donor who received a COVID-19 vaccine. The V and J genes are TRBV6-5 and TRBJ1-1, with 8 bases aligning to TRBD1. Sample: CD4+ T cells from PBMCs cultured with HCoV-OC43 spike peptides, taken after COVID-19 vaccination. Sample subset: HCoV-OC43 spike overlapping peptide pool stimulation. CDR3 protein: CASCPRGQGSTEAFF. CDR3 nucleotides: TGTGCCAGCTGCCCTCGCGGACAGGGATCCACTGAAGCTTTCTTT.